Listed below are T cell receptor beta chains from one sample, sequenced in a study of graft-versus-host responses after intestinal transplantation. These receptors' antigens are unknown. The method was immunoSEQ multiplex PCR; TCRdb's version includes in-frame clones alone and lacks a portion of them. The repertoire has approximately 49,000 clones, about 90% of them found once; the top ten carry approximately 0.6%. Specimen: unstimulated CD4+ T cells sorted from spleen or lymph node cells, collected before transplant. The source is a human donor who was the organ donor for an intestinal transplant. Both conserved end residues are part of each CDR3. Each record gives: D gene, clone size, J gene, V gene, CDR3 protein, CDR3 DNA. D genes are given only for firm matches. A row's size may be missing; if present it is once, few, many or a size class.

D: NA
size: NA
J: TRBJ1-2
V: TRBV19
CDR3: CASSIDRDKYGYTF
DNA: TGTGCCAGTAGTATAGATCGGGACAAATATGGCTACACCTTC

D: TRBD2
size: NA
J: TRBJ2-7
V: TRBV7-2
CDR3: CASSLLIAGWAYEQYF
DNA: TGTGCCAGCAGCTTATTAATAGCGGGGTGGGCCTACGAGCAGTACTTC

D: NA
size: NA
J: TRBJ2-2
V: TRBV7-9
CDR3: CASSLVRGTGELFF
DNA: TGTGCCAGCAGCTTAGTTCGGGGGACCGGGGAGCTGTTTTTT

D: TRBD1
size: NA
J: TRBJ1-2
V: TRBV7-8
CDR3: CASSHETGAGGYTF
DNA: TGTGCCAGCAGCCATGAAACAGGGGCGGGTGGCTACACCTTC

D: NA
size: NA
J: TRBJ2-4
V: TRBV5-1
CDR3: CASSLDRAKNIQYF
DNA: TGCGCCAGCAGCTTGGACAGGGCAAAAAACATTCAGTACTTC

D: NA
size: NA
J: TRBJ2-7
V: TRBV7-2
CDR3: CASSLPGWYEQYF
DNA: TGTGCCAGCAGCTTACCAGGGTGGTACGAGCAGTACTTC

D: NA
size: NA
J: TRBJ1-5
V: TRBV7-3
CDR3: CASSSGIPQFRSSNQPQHF
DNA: TGTGCCAGCAGCTCCGGGATACCCCAGTTCCGGAGTAGCAATCAGCCCCAGCATTTT

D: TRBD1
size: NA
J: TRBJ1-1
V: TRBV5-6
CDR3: CASSLRSTGGTEAFF
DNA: TGTGCCAGCAGCTTGCGTTCTACAGGGGGTACTGAAGCTTTCTTT

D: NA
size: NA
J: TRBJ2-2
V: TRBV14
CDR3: CASSLGSRIHTGELFF
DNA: TGTGCCAGCAGCCTGGGGAGCCGGATCCACACCGGGGAGCTGTTTTTT

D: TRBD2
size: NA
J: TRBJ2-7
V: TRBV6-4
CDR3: CARKPPSGSFDEQYF
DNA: TGTGCCAGGAAACCTCCTAGCGGGAGTTTCGACGAGCAGTACTTC

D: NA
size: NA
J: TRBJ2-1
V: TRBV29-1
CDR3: CSVVIGEPRNEQFF
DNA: TGCAGCGTTGTAATCGGAGAGCCCCGCAATGAGCAGTTCTTC

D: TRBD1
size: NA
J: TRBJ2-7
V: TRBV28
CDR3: CASSRPGTGQSSYEQYF
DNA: TGTGCCAGCAGCAGACCTGGGACAGGGCAGAGCTCCTACGAGCAGTACTTC

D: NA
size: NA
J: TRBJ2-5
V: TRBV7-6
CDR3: CASNMREETQYF
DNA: TGTGCCAGCAATATGCGGGAAGAGACCCAGTACTTC

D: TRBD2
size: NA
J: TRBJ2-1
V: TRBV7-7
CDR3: CASSLRSSGRGVGNEQFF
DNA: TGTGCTAGCAGCTTACGTTCTAGCGGGAGGGGGGTCGGCAATGAGCAGTTCTTC

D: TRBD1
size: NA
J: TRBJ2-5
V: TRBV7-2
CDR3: CASSSGTGGETQYF
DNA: TGTGCCAGCAGCTCGGGGACAGGGGGAGAGACCCAGTACTTC

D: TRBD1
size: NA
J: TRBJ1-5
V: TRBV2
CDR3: CATSRGGLSNQPQHF
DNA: TGTGCCACCTCCAGAGGGGGCTTAAGCAATCAGCCCCAGCATTTT

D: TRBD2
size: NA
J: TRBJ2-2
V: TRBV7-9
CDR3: CASSLVSGRSSTGELFF
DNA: TGTGCCAGCAGCTTAGTTAGCGGGAGGTCGAGCACCGGGGAGCTGTTTTTT

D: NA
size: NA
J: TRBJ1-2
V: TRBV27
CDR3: CAGAGTPTPRDYGYTF
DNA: TGTGCCGGGGCCGGGACTCCAACCCCCAGGGACTATGGCTACACCTTC

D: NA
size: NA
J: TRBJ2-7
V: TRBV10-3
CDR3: CAISGSGHEQYF
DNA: TGTGCCATCAGTGGGAGCGGCCACGAGCAGTACTTC

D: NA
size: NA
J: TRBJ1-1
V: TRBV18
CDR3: CASSPMRDESAFF
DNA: TGTGCCAGCTCACCAATGCGGGACGAGTCGGCTTTCTTT

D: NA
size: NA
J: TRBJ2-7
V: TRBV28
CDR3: CASMTRPQGPQSYEQYF
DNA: TGTGCCAGCATGACCCGGCCCCAGGGTCCGCAGTCCTACGAGCAGTACTTC

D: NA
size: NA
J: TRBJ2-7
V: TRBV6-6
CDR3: CASSYATKGTGEQYF
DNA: TGTGCCAGCAGTTACGCGACCAAGGGCACAGGCGAGCAGTACTTC

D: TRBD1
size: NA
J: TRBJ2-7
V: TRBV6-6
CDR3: CASRGDRVSYEQYF
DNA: TGTGCCAGCAGGGGGGACAGGGTTTCCTACGAGCAGTACTTC

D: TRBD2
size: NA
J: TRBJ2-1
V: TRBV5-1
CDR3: CASSPGTSGLGEFF
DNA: TGCGCCAGCAGCCCCGGGACTAGCGGCCTCGGGGAGTTCTTC

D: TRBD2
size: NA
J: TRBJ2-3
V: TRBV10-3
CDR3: CAIRGGILSTDTQYF
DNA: TGTGCCATCAGGGGGGGGATACTCAGCACAGATACGCAGTATTTT

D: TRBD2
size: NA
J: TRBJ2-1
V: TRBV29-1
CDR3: CSVKSGTSYNEQFF
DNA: TGCAGCGTTAAAAGCGGGACCTCCTACAATGAGCAGTTCTTC

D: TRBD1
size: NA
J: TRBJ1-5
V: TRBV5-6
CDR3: CASSLRSTGVQPQHF
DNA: TGTGCCAGCAGCTTGCGATCAACAGGGGTTCAGCCCCAGCATTTT

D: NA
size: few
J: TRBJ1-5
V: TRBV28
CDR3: CASNSGRGRNQPQHF
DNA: TGTGCCAGCAACTCTGGCAGAGGTCGGAATCAGCCCCAGCATTTT

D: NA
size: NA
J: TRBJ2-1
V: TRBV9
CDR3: CASSVNSLALSEQFF
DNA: TGTGCCAGCAGCGTAAACTCGCTAGCGCTTTCTGAGCAGTTCTTC

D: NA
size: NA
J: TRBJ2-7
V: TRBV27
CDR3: CASSFVETLYEQYF
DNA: TGTGCCAGCAGTTTTGTGGAGACCCTCTACGAGCAGTACTTC

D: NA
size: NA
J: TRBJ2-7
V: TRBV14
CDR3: CASSLGPFPSYEQYF
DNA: TGTGCCAGCAGCCTTGGGCCCTTCCCCTCCTACGAGCAGTACTTC

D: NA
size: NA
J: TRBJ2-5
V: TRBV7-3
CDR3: CASSLRGGETQYF
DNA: TGTGCCAGCAGCCTTAGGGGGGGAGAGACCCAGTACTTC

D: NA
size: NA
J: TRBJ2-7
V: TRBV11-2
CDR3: CASSLETPAVYEQYF
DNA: TGTGCCAGCAGCTTAGAGACTCCTGCGGTCTACGAGCAGTACTTC

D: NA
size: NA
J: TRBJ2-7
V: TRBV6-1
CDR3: CASARSGHEQYF
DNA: TGTGCCAGCGCGCGGTCAGGGCACGAGCAGTACTTC

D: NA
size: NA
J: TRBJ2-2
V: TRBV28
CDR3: CASSSMWVVGGRGGELFF
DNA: TGTGCCAGCAGTTCAATGTGGGTTGTCGGAGGACGGGGCGGGGAGCTGTTTTTT

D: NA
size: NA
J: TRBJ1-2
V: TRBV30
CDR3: CAGNGQTNYGYTF
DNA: TGTGCCGGCAACGGACAGACAAACTATGGCTACACCTTC

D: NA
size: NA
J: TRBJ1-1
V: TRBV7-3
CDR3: CASSAGQNTEAFF
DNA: TGTGCCAGCAGCGCCGGACAGAACACTGAAGCTTTCTTT

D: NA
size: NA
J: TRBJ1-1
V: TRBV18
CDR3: CASSLRSNTEAFF
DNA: TGTGCCAGCTCCCTCCGGTCGAACACTGAAGCTTTCTTT

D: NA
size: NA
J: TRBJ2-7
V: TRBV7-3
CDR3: CASSLDEGGEQYF
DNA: TGTGCCAGCAGCTTAGACGAAGGGGGCGAGCAGTACTTC

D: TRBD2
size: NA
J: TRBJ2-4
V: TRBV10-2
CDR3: CASGTGGEGGNIQYF
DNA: TGCGCCAGCGGGACGGGGGGAGAAGGTGGAAACATTCAGTACTTC

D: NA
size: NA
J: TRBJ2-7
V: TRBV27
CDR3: CASGWGAYEQYF
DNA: TGTGCCAGCGGGTGGGGAGCCTACGAGCAGTACTTC

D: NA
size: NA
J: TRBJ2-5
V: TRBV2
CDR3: CASSREEWETQYF
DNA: TGTGCCAGCAGTAGAGAGGAATGGGAGACCCAGTACTTC

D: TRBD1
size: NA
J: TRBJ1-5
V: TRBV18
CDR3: CASSPYQGEGSNQPQHF
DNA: TGTGCCAGCTCACCATACCAGGGGGAAGGAAGCAATCAGCCCCAGCATTTT

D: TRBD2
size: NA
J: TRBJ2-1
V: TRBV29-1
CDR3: CSVREGRYDEQFF
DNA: TGCAGCGTTCGGGAGGGCCGTTACGATGAGCAGTTCTTC

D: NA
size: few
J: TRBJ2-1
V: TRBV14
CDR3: CASSSSRVEQFF
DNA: TGTGCCAGCAGCTCTTCTAGAGTTGAGCAGTTCTTC

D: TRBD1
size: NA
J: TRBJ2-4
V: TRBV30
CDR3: CASTGLAKNIQYF
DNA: TGTGCCTCGACAGGGCTGGCCAAAAACATTCAGTACTTC

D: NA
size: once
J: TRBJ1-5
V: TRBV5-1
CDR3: CASSLGGYSNQPQHF
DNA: TGCGCCAGCAGCTTGGGGGGCTATAGCAATCAGCCCCAGCATTTT

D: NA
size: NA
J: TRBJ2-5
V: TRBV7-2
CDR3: CASSASLRETQYF
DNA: TGTGCCAGCAGTGCGTCGCTCCGAGAGACCCAGTACTTC

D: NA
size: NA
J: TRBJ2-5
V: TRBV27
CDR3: CASSFTGVETQYF
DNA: TGTGCCAGCAGTTTCACGGGAGTCGAGACCCAGTACTTC

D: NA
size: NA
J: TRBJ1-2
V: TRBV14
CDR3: CASSQETYDGYTF
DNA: TGTGCCAGCAGCCAAGAAACCTACGATGGCTACACCTTC

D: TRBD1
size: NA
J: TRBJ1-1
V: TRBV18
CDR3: CASSLGQTQTEAFF
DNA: TGTGCCAGCTCCCTGGGACAGACGCAGACTGAAGCTTTCTTT

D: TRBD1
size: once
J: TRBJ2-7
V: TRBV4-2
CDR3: CASSQVSGQVYEQYF
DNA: TGTGCCAGCAGCCAAGTTTCGGGACAGGTCTACGAGCAGTACTTC

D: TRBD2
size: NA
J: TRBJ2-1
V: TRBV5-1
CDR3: CASSPSLAGDREQFF
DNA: TGCGCCAGCAGCCCCTCACTAGCGGGAGACCGTGAGCAGTTCTTC

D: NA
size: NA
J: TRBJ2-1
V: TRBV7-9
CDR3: CASSQGGISNNEQFF
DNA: TGTGCCAGCAGCCAGGGGGGAATATCGAACAATGAGCAGTTCTTC

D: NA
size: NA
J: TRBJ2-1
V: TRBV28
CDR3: CASSAAVSVAVDEQFF
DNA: TGTGCCAGCAGTGCCGCAGTGTCGGTAGCGGTGGATGAGCAGTTCTTC

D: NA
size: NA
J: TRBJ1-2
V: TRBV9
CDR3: CASSVGRDYGYTF
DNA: TGTGCCAGCAGCGTAGGACGGGACTATGGCTACACCTTC

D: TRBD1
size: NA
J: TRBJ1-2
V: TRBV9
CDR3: CASSPNDVDRGNYGYTF
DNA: TGTGCCAGCAGCCCGAATGACGTCGACAGGGGGAACTATGGCTACACCTTC